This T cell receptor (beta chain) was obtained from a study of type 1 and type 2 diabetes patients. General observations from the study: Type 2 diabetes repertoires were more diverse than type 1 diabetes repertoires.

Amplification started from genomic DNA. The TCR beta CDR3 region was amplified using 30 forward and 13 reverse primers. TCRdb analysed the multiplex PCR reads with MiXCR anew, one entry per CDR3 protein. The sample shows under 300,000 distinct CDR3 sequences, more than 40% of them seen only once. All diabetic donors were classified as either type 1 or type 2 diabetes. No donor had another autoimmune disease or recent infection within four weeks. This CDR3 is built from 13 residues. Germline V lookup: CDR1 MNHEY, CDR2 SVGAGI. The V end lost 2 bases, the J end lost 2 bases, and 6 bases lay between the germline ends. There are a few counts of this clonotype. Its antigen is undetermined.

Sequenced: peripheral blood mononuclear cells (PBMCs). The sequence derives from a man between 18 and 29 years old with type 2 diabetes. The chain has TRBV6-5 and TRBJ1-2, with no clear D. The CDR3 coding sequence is TGTGCCAGCAGTTACGAGATAAACTATGGCTACACCTTC. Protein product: CASSYEINYGYTF.